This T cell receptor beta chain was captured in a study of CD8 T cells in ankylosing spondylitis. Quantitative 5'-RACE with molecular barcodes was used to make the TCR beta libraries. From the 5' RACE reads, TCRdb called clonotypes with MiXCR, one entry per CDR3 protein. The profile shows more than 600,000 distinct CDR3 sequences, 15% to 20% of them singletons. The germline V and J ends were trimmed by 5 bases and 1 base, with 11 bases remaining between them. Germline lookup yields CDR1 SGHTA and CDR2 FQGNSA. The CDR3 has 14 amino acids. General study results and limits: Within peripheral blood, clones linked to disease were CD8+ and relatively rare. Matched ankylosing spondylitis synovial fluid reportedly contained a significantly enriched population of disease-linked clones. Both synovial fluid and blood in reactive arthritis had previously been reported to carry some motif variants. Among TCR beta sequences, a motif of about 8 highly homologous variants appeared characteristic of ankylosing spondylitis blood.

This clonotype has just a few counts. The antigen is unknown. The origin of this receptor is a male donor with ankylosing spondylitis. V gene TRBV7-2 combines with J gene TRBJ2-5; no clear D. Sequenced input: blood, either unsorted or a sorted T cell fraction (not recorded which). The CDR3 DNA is TGTGCCAGCAGCAAAGCTAGGCTCCAAGAGACCCAGTACTTC. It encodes CASSKARLQETQYF.